The rows below give T cell receptor beta chains drawn from one sample of a study of OX40 agonist ivuxolimab in advanced cancers. The table came from immunoSEQ multiplex PCR; TCRdb's copy has only in-frame clones and leaves some out. This sample has approximately 13,000 clones, with under 90% found just once. The specimen was CD4+ or CD8+ T cells sorted from blood, collected in a trial of the OX40 agonist ivuxolimab. The receptors originated from an adult with an advanced solid tumor such as melanoma, head and neck, liver or kidney cancer. Both conserved end residues are part of each CDR3. The order of the fields is V gene, CDR3 length, clone size, J gene, CDR3 protein. Clone size is not always given. Where it is, it says once, few, many or a class for expanded clones.

V gene: TRBV9
CDR3 length: 14
clone size: .
J gene: .
CDR3 protein: CASSVRDSSYEQYF

V gene: TRBV7-6
CDR3 length: 16
clone size: .
J gene: TRBJ2-2
CDR3 protein: CASSLAVGGQTGELFF

V gene: TRBV19
CDR3 length: 15
clone size: .
J gene: TRBJ2-7
CDR3 protein: CASSPGGTEAYEQYF

V gene: TRBV27
CDR3 length: 15
clone size: .
J gene: TRBJ2-7
CDR3 protein: CASSLSGQGPYEQYF

V gene: TRBV7-7
CDR3 length: 16
clone size: .
J gene: TRBJ2-7
CDR3 protein: CASSSSAGTGFVEQYF

V gene: TRBV6-4
CDR3 length: 15
clone size: .
J gene: TRBJ1-2
CDR3 protein: CASSANPWTGDGYTF

V gene: TRBV5-1
CDR3 length: 14
clone size: few
J gene: TRBJ1-1
CDR3 protein: CASRNGEGNTEAFF

V gene: TRBV21-1
CDR3 length: 15
clone size: once
J gene: TRBJ1-3
CDR3 protein: CATHRRGQSGNTIYF

V gene: TRBV19
CDR3 length: 15
clone size: .
J gene: TRBJ1-3
CDR3 protein: CASSRFGASGNTIYF

V gene: TRBV27
CDR3 length: 12
clone size: few
J gene: TRBJ1-1
CDR3 protein: CASSFMGSEAFF

V gene: TRBV5-6
CDR3 length: 16
clone size: .
J gene: TRBJ1-5
CDR3 protein: CASSLGTGGFRQPQHF

V gene: TRBV27
CDR3 length: 17
clone size: .
J gene: TRBJ2-7
CDR3 protein: CASSTLPLAGQYYEQYF

V gene: TRBV28
CDR3 length: 15
clone size: once
J gene: TRBJ1-2
CDR3 protein: CATTIAPYADYGYTF

V gene: TRBV9
CDR3 length: 15
clone size: once
J gene: TRBJ2-5
CDR3 protein: CASSAGTGGLETQYF

V gene: TRBV9
CDR3 length: 14
clone size: .
J gene: TRBJ2-5
CDR3 protein: CASSGTGGAETQYF

V gene: TRBV7-8
CDR3 length: 15
clone size: .
J gene: TRBJ1-2
CDR3 protein: CASSLAGSPYYGYTF

V gene: TRBV25-1
CDR3 length: 14
clone size: .
J gene: TRBJ2-5
CDR3 protein: CASGQVRTQETQYF

V gene: TRBV4-1
CDR3 length: 15
clone size: .
J gene: TRBJ1-2
CDR3 protein: CASSQDQGIDYGYTF

V gene: TRBV27
CDR3 length: 13
clone size: .
J gene: TRBJ2-2
CDR3 protein: CASSDSPSGELFF

V gene: TRBV6-1
CDR3 length: 12
clone size: .
J gene: TRBJ2-2
CDR3 protein: CASKGQLGELFF

V gene: TRBV7-8
CDR3 length: 15
clone size: .
J gene: TRBJ1-1
CDR3 protein: CASSLFRDPRTEAFF

V gene: TRBV19
CDR3 length: 13
clone size: large
J gene: TRBJ2-7
CDR3 protein: CASSWTLNYEQYF

V gene: TRBV10-3
CDR3 length: 14
clone size: .
J gene: TRBJ2-7
CDR3 protein: CAISEGRQTYEQYF